The 4 T cell receptor beta chains listed next were all sequenced from one sample in a study of T cell responses to AZD1222 COVID-19 vaccine. Some clones are missing from TCRdb's copy, which holds only in-frame ones; the method was immunoSEQ multiplex PCR. The sample shows 56,000 or so clones, 80% to 90% of them seen only once. The sample here was peripheral blood, taken on day 0 of AZD1222 vaccination. The receptors were gathered from an adult in good health.

The chain joins TRBV6-5 to TRBJ1-2; TRBD1 might be the D (6 bases). The germline V and J ends were trimmed by 6 bases and 8 bases, with 22 bases remaining between them. Germline V gives CDR1 MNHEY, CDR2 SVGAGI. The CDR3 sequence is 15 residues long. The CDR3 protein is CASRYTQQGVEGYTF. The CDR3 DNA is TGTGCCAGCAGATACACTCAACAGGGTGTAGAGGGCTACACCTTC.

The chain recombines TRBV18 with TRBJ1-2; D gene unclear. Per germline, CDR1 KGHSH and CDR2 LQKENI. V gave up 2 bases and J gave up 3 bases, with 7 bases separating them. CDR3 length: 13 amino acids. The CDR3: CASSPGVDYGYTF. In nucleotides, the CDR3 is TGTGCCAGCTCACCAGGAGTGGACTATGGCTACACCTTC.

The V and J genes are TRBV27 and TRBJ1-2; D remains ambiguous. V was shortened by 8 bases and J by 0 bases, with 16 bases between the two germline ends. Germline CDR1 and CDR2: MNHEY and SMNVEV (reference sequence). This CDR3 is built from 15 residues. CDR3 in amino acids: CASSSRPDTNYGYTF. The CDR3 DNA sequence: TGTGCCAGCTCCTCTCGGCCAGATACTAACTATGGCTACACCTTC.

The rearrangement uses TRBV3-1 (or the pseudogene TRBV3-2) and TRBJ1-2; 7 bases map to TRBD1. This CDR3 has 15 amino acids. Per germline, CDR1 LGHDT and CDR2 YNNKEL (reference sequence). V gave up 4 bases and J gave up 0 bases; unmatched junction bases: 5. CDR3 amino acids: CASSPDRRANYGYTF. In DNA, the CDR3 is TGTGCCAGCAGCCCGGACAGGCGAGCTAACTATGGCTACACCTTC.